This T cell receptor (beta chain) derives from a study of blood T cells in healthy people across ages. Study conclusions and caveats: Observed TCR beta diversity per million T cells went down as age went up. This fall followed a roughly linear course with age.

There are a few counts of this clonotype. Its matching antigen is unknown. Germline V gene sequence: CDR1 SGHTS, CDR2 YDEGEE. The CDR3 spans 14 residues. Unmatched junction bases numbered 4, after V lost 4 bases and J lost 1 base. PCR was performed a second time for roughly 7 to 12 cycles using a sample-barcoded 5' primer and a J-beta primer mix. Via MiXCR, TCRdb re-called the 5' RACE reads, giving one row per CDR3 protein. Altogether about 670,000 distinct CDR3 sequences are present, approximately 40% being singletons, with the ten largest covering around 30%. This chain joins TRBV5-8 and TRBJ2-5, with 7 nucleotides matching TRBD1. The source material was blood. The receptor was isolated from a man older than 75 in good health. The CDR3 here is CASSARTGQETQYF. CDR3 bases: TGTGCCAGCAGCGCCAGGACAGGCCAAGAGACCCAGTACTTC.